This T cell receptor (beta chain) was recovered during a study of OX40 agonist ivuxolimab in advanced cancers. The CDR3 sequence is 14 residues long. The V gene's germline CDR1 is GTSNPN and CDR2 SVGIG (reference sequence). Trimming stripped 1 base from V and 8 bases from J, with 14 bases between. Sequencing was performed with immunoSEQ multiplex PCR; in TCRdb, only in-frame clones are kept and a portion is missing. The sample contains more than 80,000 clones, around nine tenths of which appear only once. The sequence was obtained from an adult with an advanced solid tumor such as melanoma, head and neck, liver or kidney cancer. The chain uses TRBV30 and TRBJ1-4, with D perhaps matching TRBD1 (6 bases). The sequencing here drew on CD4+ or CD8+ T cells sorted from blood, taken in a trial of the OX40 agonist ivuxolimab. For the CDR3, the DNA is TGTGCCTGGAGTGGACAGGCGCGGGTGGAAAAACTGTTTTTT. The encoded protein is CAWSGQARVEKLFF.